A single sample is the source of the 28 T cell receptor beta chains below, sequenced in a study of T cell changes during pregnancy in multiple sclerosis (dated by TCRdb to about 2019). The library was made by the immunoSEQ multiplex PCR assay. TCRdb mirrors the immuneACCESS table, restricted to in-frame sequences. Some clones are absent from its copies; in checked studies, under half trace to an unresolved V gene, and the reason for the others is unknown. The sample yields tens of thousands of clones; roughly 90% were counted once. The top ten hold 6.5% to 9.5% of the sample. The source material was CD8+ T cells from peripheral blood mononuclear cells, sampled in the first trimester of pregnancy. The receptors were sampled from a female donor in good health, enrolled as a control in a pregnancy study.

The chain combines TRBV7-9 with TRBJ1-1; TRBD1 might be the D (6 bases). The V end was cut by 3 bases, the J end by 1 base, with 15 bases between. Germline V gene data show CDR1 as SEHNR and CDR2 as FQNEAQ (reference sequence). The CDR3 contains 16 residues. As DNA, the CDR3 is TGTGCCAGCAGCTTGTCGCCCGGGACAAAGAACACTGAAGCTTTCTTT. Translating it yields CASSLSPGTKNTEAFF.

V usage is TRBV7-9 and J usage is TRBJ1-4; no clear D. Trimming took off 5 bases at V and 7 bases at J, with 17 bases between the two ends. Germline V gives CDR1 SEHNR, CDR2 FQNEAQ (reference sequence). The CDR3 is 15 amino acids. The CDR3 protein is CASSNKVRSREKLFF. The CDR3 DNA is TGTGCCAGCAGCAACAAGGTGCGGTCCCGTGAAAAACTGTTTTTT.

Written as DNA, the CDR3 is TGCGCCAGCAGCCAACAACTGGGACTAGCGGGGGGCCAAGAGACCCAGTACTTC. Translating gives CASSQQLGLAGGQETQYF. The rearrangement uses TRBV4-3 and TRBJ2-5; 15 bases agree with TRBD2. V lost 2 bases, J lost 1 base, and 5 bases stayed unmatched. The CDR3 totals 18 residues. Looked up from germline, CDR1 is LGHNA and CDR2 is YSLEER.

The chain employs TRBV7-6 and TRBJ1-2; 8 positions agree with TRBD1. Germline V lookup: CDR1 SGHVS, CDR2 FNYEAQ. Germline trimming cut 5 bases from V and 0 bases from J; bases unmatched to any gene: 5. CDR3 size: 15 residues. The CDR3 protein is CASSGDRGANYGYTF. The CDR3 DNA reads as TGTGCCAGCAGCGGCGACAGGGGTGCTAACTATGGCTACACCTTC.

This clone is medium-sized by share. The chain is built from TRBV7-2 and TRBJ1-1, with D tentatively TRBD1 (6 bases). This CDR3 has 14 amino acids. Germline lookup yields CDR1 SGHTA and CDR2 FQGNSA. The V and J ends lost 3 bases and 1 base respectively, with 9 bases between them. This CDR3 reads CASSFLQGNTEAFF. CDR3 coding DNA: TGTGCCAGCAGCTTCTTACAGGGGAACACTGAAGCTTTCTTT.

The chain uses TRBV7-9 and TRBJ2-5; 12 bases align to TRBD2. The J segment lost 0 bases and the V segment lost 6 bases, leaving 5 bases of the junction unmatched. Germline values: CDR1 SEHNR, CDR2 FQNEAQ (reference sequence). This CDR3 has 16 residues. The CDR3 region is CASRLTSGGYQETQYF. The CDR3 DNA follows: TGTGCCAGCAGGCTAACTAGCGGGGGGTACCAAGAGACCCAGTACTTC.

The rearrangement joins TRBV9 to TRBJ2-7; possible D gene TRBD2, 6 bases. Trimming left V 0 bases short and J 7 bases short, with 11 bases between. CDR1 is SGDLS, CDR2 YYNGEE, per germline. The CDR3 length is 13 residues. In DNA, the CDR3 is TGTGCCAGCAGCGTAGATGATCGGGGGGAGCAGTACTTC. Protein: CASSVDDRGEQYF.

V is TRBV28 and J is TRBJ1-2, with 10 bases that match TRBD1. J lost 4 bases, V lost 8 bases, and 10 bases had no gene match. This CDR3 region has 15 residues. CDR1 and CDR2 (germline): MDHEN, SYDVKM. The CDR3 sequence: CASGSGTGELYGYTF. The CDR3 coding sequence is TGTGCCAGCGGCTCCGGGACAGGGGAGCTCTATGGCTACACCTTC.

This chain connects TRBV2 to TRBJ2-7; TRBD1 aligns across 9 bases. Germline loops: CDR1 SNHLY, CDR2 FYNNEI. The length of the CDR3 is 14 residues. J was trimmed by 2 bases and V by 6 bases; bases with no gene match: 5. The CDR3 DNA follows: TGTGCCAGCAGACCCGGGACAGGGACCTACGAGCAGTACTTC. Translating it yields CASRPGTGTYEQYF. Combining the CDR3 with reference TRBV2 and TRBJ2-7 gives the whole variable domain EPEVTQTPSHQVTQMGQEVILRCVPISNHLYFYWYRQILGQKVEFLVSFYNNEISEKSEIFDDQFSVERPDGSNFTLKIRSTKLEDSAMYFCASRPGTGTYEQYFGPGTRLTVT.

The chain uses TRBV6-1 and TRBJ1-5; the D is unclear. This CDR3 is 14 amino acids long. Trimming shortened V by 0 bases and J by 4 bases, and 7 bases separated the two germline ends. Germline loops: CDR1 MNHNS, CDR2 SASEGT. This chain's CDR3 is CASSEAEENQPQHF. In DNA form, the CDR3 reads TGTGCCAGCAGTGAAGCGGAGGAAAATCAGCCCCAGCATTTT.

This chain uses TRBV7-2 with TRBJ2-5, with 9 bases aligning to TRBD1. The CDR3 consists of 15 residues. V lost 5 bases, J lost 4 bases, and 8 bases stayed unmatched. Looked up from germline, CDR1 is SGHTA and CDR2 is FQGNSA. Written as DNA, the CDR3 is TGTGCCAGCAGCGACCAAGGGACAGGGCGAGAGACCCAGTACTTC. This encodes CASSDQGTGRETQYF. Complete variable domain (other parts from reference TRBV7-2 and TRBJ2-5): GAGVSQSPSNKVTEKGKDVELRCDPISGHTALYWYRQSLGQGLEFLIYFQGNSAPDKSGLPSDRFSAERTGGSVSTLTIQRTQQEDSAVYLCASSDQGTGRETQYFGPGTRLLVL.

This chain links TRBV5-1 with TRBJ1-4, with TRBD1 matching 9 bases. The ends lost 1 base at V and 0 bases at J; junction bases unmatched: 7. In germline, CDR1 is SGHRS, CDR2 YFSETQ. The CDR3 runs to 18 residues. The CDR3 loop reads CASSLRGQGQSTNEKLFF. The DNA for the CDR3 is TGCGCCAGCAGCTTGAGGGGACAGGGACAGTCAACTAATGAAAAACTGTTTTTT.

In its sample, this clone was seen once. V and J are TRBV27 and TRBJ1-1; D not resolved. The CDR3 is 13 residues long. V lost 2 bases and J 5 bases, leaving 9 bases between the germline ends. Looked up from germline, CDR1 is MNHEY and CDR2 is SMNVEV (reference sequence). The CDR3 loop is CASSLISTTEAFF. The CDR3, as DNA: TGTGCCAGCAGTTTAATCTCGACTACTGAAGCTTTCTTT.

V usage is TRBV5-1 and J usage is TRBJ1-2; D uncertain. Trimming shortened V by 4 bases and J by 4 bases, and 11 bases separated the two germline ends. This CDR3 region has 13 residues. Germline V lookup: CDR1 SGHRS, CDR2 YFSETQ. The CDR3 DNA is TGCGCCAGCAGCAGAGGGTCGGTCTATGGCTACACCTTC. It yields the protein CASSRGSVYGYTF.

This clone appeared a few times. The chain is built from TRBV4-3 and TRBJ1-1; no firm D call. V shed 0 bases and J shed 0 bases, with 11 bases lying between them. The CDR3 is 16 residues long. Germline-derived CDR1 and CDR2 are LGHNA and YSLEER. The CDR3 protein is CASSQEVHRVNTEAFF. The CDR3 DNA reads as TGCGCCAGCAGCCAAGAAGTCCACAGAGTGAACACTGAAGCTTTCTTT.

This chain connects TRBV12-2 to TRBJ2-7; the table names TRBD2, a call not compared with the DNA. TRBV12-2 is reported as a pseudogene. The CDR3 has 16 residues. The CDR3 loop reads CASPPGGAFGYYEQYF. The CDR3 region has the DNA TGTGCAAGTCCGCCGGGGGGGGCGTTCGGTTATTACGAGCAGTACTTC.

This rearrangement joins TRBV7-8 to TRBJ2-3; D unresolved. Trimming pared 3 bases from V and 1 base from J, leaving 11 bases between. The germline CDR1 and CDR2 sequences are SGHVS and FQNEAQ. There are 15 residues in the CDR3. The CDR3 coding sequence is TGTGCCAGCAGCTTGTCCAACTTGGGCACAGATACGCAGTATTTT. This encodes CASSLSNLGTDTQYF.

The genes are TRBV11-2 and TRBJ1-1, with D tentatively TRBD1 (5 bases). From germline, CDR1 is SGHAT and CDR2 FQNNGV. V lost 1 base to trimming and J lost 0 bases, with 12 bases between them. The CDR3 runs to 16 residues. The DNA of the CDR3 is TGTGCCAGCAGCTTAGTTTTGGGGGGTATGAACACTGAAGCTTTCTTT. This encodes CASSLVLGGMNTEAFF.

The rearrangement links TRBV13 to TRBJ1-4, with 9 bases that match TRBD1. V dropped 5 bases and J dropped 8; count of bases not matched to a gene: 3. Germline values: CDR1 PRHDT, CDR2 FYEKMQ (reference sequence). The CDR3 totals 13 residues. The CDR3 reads CASSPTGGEKLFF. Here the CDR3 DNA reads TGTGCCAGCAGCCCTACAGGGGGCGAAAAACTGTTTTTT.

Written as DNA, the CDR3 is TGTGCCAGCAGTTATACAGGGGACGGCAATCAGCCCCAGCATTTT. Its protein product is CASSYTGDGNQPQHF. The J gene is TRBJ1-5, the V gene TRBV2, with TRBD1 identical over 7 bases. Looked up from germline, CDR1 is SNHLY and CDR2 is FYNNEI. The CDR3 has 15 residues. V trimming: 5 bases; J trimming: 2 bases; junction bases outside the gene matches: 6.

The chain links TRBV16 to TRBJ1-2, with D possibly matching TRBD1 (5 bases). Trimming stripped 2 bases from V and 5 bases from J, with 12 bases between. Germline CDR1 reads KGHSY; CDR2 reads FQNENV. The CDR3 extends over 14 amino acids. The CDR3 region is CASSQGAGLYGYTF. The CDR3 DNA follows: TGTGCCAGCAGCCAAGGGGCAGGGCTATATGGCTACACCTTC.

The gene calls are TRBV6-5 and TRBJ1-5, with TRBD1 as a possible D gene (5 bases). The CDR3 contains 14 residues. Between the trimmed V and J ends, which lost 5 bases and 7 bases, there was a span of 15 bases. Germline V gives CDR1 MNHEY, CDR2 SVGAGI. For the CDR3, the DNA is TGTGCCAGCAGTGCCCGGGACTCCTACCAGCCCCAGCATTTT. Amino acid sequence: CASSARDSYQPQHF.

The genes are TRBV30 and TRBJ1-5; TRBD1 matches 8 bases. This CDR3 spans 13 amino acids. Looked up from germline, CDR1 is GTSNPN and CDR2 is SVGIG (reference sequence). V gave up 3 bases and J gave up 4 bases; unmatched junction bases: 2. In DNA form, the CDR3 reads TGTGCCTGGAGCGGGGACAGGAATCAGCCCCAGCATTTT. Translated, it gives CAWSGDRNQPQHF.

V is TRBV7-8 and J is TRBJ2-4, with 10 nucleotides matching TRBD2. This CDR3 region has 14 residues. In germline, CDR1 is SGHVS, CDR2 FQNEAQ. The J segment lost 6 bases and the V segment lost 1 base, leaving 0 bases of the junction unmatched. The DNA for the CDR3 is TGTGCCAGCAGCTTAGGGACTAGCGGAAACATTCAGTACTTC. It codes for CASSLGTSGNIQYF.

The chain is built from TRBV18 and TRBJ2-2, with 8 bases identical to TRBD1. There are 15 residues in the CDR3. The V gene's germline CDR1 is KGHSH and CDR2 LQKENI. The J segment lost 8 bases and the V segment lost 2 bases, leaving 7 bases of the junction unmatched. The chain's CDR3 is CASSPGQGARGELFF. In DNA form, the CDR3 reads TGTGCCAGCTCACCAGGCCAGGGGGCCAGAGGGGAGCTGTTTTTT.

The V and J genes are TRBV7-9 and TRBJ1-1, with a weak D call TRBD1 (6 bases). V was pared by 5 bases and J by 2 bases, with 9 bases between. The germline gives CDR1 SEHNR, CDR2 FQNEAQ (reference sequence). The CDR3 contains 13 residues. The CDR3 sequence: CASSPRGNTEAFF. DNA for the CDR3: TGTGCCAGCAGCCCCAGGGGCAACACTGAAGCTTTCTTT.

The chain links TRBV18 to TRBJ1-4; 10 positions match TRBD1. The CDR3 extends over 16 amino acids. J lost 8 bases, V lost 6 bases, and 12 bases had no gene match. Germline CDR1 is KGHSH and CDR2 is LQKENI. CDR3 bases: TGTGCCAGCTCGCCTACACTCGGGACAGGGGAGGAAAAACTGTTTTTT. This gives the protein CASSPTLGTGEEKLFF.

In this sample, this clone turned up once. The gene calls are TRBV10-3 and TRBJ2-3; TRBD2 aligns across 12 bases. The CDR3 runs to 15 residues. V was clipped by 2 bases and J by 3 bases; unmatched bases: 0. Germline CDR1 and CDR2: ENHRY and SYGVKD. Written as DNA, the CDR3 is TGTGCCATCAGTGAGACTAGCGGGGGGACAGATACGCAGTATTTT. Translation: CAISETSGGTDTQYF.